The T cell receptor beta chain described here comes from a study of control samples from healthy donors and cancer patients. The data were produced by immunoSEQ multiplex PCR, yet TCRdb's version contains in-frame clones alone and is incomplete. Among about 34,000 clones listed, around 86% were seen once. The CDR3 has 14 amino acids. With V trimmed by 2 bases and J by 4 bases, 4 bases remained unmatched. In germline, CDR1 is SGHDN, CDR2 FVKESK. The source is a woman aged 40 to 50 with lung cancer. This chain joins TRBV14 and TRBJ1-2, with 7 bases matching TRBD1. Sequenced: PBMCs. CDR3 residues: CASSQTRQGYGYTF. The CDR3 DNA reads as TGTGCCAGCAGCCAAACCAGACAGGGCTATGGCTACACCTTC.